This T cell receptor beta chain came from a study of blood T cell repertoires in COVID-19. Method: immunoSEQ multiplex PCR; TCRdb's copy keeps in-frame clones and lacks some. The repertoire includes under 150,000 clones, over 80% of them detected once, and 6.2% sits in the top ten. Germline lookup yields CDR1 SGDLS and CDR2 YYNGEE. J was trimmed by 5 bases and V by 0 bases; bases with no gene match: 4. The CDR3 length is 15 residues. The chain is built from TRBV9 and TRBJ2-7; TRBD2 matches 11 bases. The TCR was taken from a woman in her thirties or forties who had recovered from COVID-19. Sequencing was performed on PBMCs or T cells enriched from blood (not recorded which). The chain's CDR3 is CASSVVSSGRNEQYF. As DNA, the CDR3 is TGTGCCAGCAGCGTAGTGTCTAGCGGGAGGAACGAGCAGTACTTC.